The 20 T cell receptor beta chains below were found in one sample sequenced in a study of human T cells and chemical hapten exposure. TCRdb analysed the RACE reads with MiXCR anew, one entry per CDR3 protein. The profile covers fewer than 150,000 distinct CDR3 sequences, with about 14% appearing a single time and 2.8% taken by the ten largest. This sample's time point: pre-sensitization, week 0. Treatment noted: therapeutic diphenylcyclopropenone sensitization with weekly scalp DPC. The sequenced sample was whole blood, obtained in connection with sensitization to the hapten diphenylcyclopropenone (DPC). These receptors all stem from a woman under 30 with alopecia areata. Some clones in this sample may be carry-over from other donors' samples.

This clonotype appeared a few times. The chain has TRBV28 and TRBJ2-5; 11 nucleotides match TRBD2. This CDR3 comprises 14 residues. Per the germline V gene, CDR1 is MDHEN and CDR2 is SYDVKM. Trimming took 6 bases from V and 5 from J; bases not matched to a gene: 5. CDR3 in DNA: TGTGCCAGCAGCCTTAGCGGGGGGGCTGAGACCCAGTACTTC. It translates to CASSLSGGAETQYF.

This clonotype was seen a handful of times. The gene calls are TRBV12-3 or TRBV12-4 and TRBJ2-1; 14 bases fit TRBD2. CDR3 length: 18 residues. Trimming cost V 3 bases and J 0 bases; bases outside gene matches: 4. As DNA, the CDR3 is TGTGCCAGCAGTTTCGGGACTAGCGGGGGCCTCTCCTACAATGAGCAGTTCTTC. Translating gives CASSFGTSGGLSYNEQFF.

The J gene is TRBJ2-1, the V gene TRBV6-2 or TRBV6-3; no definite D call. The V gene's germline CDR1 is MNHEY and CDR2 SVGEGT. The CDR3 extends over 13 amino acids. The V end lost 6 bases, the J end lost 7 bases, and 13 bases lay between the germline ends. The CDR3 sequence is CASSPASGNEQFF. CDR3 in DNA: TGTGCCAGCAGCCCCGCTTCAGGAAATGAGCAGTTCTTC.

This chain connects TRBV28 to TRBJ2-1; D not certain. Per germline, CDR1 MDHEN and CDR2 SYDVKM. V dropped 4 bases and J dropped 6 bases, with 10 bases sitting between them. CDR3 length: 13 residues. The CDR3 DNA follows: TGTGCCAGCAGTTATGGGATCCGCAATGAGCAGTTCTTC. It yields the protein CASSYGIRNEQFF.

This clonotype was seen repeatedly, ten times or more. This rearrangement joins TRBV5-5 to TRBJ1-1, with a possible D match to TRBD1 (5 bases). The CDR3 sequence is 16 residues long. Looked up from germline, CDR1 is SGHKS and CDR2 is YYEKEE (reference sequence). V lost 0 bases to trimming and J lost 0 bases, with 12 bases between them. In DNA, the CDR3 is TGTGCCAGCAGCTTGGGGGGACCCCTTATGAACACTGAAGCTTTCTTT. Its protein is CASSLGGPLMNTEAFF.

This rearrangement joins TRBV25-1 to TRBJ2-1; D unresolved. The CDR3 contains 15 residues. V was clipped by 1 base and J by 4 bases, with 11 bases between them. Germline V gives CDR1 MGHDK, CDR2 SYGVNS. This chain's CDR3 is CASSEWSDLYNEQFF. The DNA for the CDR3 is TGTGCCAGCAGTGAATGGAGCGACCTTTACAATGAGCAGTTCTTC.

In DNA, the CDR3 is TGTGCCAGCAGCCCGACGGGATACTACGAGCAGTACTTC. Translated: CASSPTGYYEQYF. The chain combines TRBV7-2 with TRBJ2-7, with TRBD2 as a possible D gene (5 bases). The V and J ends lost 5 bases and 3 bases respectively, with 11 bases between them. Germline V gene lookup returns CDR1 SGHTA and CDR2 FQGNSA. The CDR3 runs 13 residues.

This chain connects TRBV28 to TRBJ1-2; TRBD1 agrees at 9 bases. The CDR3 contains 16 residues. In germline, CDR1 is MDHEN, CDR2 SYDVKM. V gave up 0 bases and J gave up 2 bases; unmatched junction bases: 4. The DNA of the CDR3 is TGTGCCAGCAGTTTATGGGGACAGGGCGGCAACTATGGCTACACCTTC. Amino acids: CASSLWGQGGNYGYTF.

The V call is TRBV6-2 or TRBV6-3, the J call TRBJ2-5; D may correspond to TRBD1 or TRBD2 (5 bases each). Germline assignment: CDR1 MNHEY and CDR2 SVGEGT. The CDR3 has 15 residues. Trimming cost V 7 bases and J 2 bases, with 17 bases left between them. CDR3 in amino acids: CASTTLRDVQETQYF. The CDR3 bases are TGTGCCAGCACTACCCTCCGGGACGTACAAGAGACCCAGTACTTC.

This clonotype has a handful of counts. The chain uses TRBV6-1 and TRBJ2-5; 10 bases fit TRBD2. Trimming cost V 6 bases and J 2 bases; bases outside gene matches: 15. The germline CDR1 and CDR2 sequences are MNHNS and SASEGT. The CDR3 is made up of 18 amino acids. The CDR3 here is CASSANRLAGAMQETQYF. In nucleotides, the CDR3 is TGTGCCAGCAGCGCCAATCGGCTAGCGGGGGCGATGCAAGAGACCCAGTACTTC.

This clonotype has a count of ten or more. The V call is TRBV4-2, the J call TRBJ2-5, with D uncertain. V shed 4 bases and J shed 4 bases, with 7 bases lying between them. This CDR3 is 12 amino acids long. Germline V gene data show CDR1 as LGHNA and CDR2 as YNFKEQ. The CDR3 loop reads CASSLGRETQYF. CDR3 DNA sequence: TGTGCCAGCAGCCTGGGTCGAGAGACCCAGTACTTC.

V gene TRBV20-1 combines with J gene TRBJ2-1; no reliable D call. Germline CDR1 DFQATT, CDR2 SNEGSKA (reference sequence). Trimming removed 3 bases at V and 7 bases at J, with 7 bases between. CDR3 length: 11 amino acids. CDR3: CSARRRNEQFF. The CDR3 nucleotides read TGCAGTGCTAGGCGGCGGAATGAGCAGTTCTTC.

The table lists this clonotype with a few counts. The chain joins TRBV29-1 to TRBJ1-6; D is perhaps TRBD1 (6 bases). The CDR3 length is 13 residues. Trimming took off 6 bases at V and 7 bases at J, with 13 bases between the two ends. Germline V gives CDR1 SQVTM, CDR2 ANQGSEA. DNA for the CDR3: TGCAGCGTGGTTGACAGGCCCAATTCACCCCTCCACTTT. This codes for CSVVDRPNSPLHF.

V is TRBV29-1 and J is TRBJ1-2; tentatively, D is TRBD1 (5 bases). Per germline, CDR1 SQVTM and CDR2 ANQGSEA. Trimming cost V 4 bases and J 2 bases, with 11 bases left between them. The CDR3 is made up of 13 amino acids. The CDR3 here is CSVVGRENYGYTF. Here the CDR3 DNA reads TGCAGCGTTGTTGGCAGGGAAAACTATGGCTACACCTTC.

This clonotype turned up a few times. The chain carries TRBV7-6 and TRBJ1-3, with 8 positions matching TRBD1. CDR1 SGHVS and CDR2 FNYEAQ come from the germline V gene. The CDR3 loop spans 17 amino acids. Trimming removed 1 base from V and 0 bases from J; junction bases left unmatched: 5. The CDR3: CASSLGGQGLSGNTIYF. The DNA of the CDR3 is TGTGCCAGCAGCTTAGGCGGACAGGGTCTCTCTGGAAACACCATATATTTT.

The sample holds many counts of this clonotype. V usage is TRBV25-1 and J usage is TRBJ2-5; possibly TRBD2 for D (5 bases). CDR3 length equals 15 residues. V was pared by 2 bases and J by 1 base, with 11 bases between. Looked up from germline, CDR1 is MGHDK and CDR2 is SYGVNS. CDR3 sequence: CASSEAGVIQETQYF. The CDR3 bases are TGTGCCAGCAGTGAAGCCGGGGTCATCCAAGAGACCCAGTACTTC. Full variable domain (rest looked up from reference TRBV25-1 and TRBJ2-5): EADIYQTPRYLVIGTGKKITLECSQTMGHDKMYWYQQDPGMELHLIHYSYGVNSTEKGDLSSESTVSRIRTEHFPLTLESARPSHTSQYLCASSEAGVIQETQYFGPGTRLLVL.

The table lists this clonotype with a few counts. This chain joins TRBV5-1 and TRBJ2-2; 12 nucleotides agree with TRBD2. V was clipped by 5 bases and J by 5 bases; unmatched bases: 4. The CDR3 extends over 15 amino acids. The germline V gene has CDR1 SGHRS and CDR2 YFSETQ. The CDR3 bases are TGCGCCAGCAGGCCGACTAGCGGGGGTACCGGGGAGCTGTTTTTT. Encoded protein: CASRPTSGGTGELFF.

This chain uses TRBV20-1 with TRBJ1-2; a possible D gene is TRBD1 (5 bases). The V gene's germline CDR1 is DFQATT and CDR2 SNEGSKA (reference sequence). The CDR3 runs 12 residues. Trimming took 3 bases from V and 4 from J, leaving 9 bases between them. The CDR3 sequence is CSASGALYGYTF. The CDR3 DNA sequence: TGCAGTGCTAGTGGGGCACTCTATGGCTACACCTTC.

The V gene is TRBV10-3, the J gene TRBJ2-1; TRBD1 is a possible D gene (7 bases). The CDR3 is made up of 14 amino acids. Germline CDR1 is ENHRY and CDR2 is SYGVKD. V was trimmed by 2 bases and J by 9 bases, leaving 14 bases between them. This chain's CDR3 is CAISEAGRDSEQFF. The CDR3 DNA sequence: TGTGCCATCAGTGAGGCGGGAAGGGACAGTGAGCAGTTCTTC.

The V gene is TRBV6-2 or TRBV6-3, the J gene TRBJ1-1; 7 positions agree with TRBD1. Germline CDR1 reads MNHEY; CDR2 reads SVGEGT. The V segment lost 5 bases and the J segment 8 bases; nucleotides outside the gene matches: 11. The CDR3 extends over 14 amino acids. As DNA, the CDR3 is TGTGCCAGCAGTCGAGGGACAGCCGGGCGCGAAGCTTTCTTT. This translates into CASSRGTAGREAFF.